A selection of T cell receptor beta chains follows, all from one sample in a study of T cell changes during pregnancy in multiple sclerosis. TCRdb's table, derived via immunoSEQ multiplex PCR, lists solely in-frame clones and lacks some. The table includes roughly 24,000 clones, roughly nine tenths detected once. The sample in question was CD8+ T cells from peripheral blood mononuclear cells, obtained after pregnancy. The origin of the receptors is a female donor with multiple sclerosis, enrolled in a pregnancy study. CDR3s include the opening cysteine and the closing phenylalanine or tryptophan. A D gene is named only where the DNA matches it firmly. Clone size is given for some rows only: seen once, a few or many times, or a class if the clone is expanded.

V: TRBV19; D: TRBD2; size: .; J: TRBJ2-7; CDR3: CASSVGTSGIYEQYF; DNA: TGTGCCAGTAGTGTCGGGACTAGCGGGATTTACGAGCAGTACTTC
V: TRBV4-3; D: TRBD2; size: .; J: TRBJ2-7; CDR3: CASSQDGTSGINYEQYF; DNA: TGCGCCAGCAGCCAAGACGGGACTAGCGGGATTAACTACGAGCAGTACTTC
V: TRBV28; D: .; size: .; J: TRBJ2-3; CDR3: CASSRRQYSSTDTQYF; DNA: TGTGCCAGCAGTCGGAGACAGTATTCTAGCACAGATACGCAGTATTTT
V: TRBV18; D: .; size: .; J: TRBJ2-7; CDR3: CASSPPGGSYEQYF; DNA: TGTGCCAGCTCACCACCGGGGGGCTCCTACGAGCAGTACTTC
V: TRBV29-1; D: .; size: few; J: TRBJ1-1; CDR3: CSVESGVTEAFF; DNA: TGCAGCGTTGAATCGGGTGTCACTGAAGCTTTCTTT
V: TRBV5-1; D: TRBD1; size: .; J: TRBJ2-2; CDR3: CASSFGQGVTGELFF; DNA: TGCGCCAGCAGCTTTGGACAGGGGGTAACCGGGGAGCTGTTTTTT
V: TRBV11-2; D: .; size: .; J: TRBJ2-7; CDR3: CASSLDGDYEQYF; DNA: TGTGCCAGCAGCCTGGACGGGGACTACGAGCAGTACTTC
V: TRBV11-2; D: .; size: .; J: TRBJ1-2; CDR3: CASSLVPGGINYGYTF; DNA: TGTGCCAGCAGCTTAGTTCCGGGAGGGATTAACTATGGCTACACCTTC
V: TRBV28; D: .; size: .; J: TRBJ1-1; CDR3: CASNFAENTEAFF; DNA: TGTGCCAGCAATTTCGCGGAGAACACTGAAGCTTTCTTT
V: TRBV5-1; D: TRBD2; size: few; J: TRBJ2-1; CDR3: CASSLTGTNQYNEQFF; DNA: TGCGCCAGCAGCTTGACCGGGACTAACCAGTACAATGAGCAGTTCTTC
V: TRBV7-2; D: .; size: .; J: TRBJ2-7; CDR3: CASSLRRPNEQYF; DNA: TGTGCCAGCAGCCTAAGGAGACCCAACGAGCAGTACTTC
V: TRBV7-8; D: .; size: once; J: TRBJ2-7; CDR3: CASSLAWQGYEQYF; DNA: TGTGCCAGCAGCTTAGCGTGGCAGGGCTACGAGCAGTACTTC
V: TRBV7-6; D: .; size: .; J: TRBJ2-6; CDR3: CASSHAGDGANVLTF; DNA: TGTGCCAGCAGTCACGCGGGTGACGGGGCCAACGTCCTGACTTTC
V: TRBV27; D: .; size: .; J: TRBJ2-1; CDR3: CASSFTGTGPNEQFF; DNA: TGTGCCAGCAGTTTCACCGGGACTGGCCCCAATGAGCAGTTCTTC
V: TRBV19; D: .; size: .; J: TRBJ1-1; CDR3: CASSFEPGAEAFF; DNA: TGTGCCAGTAGTTTTGAACCAGGGGCTGAAGCTTTCTTT
V: TRBV10-2; D: .; size: .; J: TRBJ2-3; CDR3: CASSKLREVDTQYF; DNA: TGCGCCAGCAGTAAATTAAGGGAGGTGGATACGCAGTATTTT
V: TRBV19; D: TRBD1; size: .; J: TRBJ2-7; CDR3: CASSARDSYEQYF; DNA: TGTGCCAGTAGTGCCCGGGACAGCTACGAGCAGTACTTC
V: TRBV30; D: .; size: few; J: TRBJ1-1; CDR3: CAWSVIPELAEAFF; DNA: TGTGCCTGGAGTGTCATCCCGGAGCTTGCTGAAGCTTTCTTT
V: TRBV5-1; D: .; size: .; J: TRBJ2-1; CDR3: CASSLETTRSYNEQFF; DNA: TGCGCCAGCAGCTTGGAGACTACACGGTCCTACAATGAGCAGTTCTTC
V: TRBV5-6; D: TRBD1; size: .; J: TRBJ1-2; CDR3: CASSLYQGANYGYTF; DNA: TGTGCCAGCAGCTTATATCAGGGGGCGAACTATGGCTACACCTTC